This T cell receptor (beta chain) was profiled in a study of siplizumab effects on memory and regulatory T cells. Study outcomes and limitations: Proliferating siplizumab-culture Tregs lacked confirmation of suppressive function. Naive T cells seemed more diverse than memory cells; they also seemed major alloresponse contributors. Alloreactive CD4+ clones that could be mapped were on average 68.8% Treg-derived with siplizumab, against approximately 28% in controls.

Concerning this clone itself: Antigen specificity is unknown.

Assays covered approximately 100,000 TCR templates per sample. Profiling relied on immunoSEQ multiplex PCR, and the TCRdb table lists in-frame clones only, not all of them. Altogether 50,000 to 60,000 clones are present, about 90% being singletons, with the ten largest covering 0.35%. The V gene lost 4 bases and the J gene lost 0 bases, with 14 bases spanning the gap. This CDR3 spans 16 amino acids. Germline V CDR1 and CDR2: SGHRS, YFSETQ. This TCR derives from a human donor in good health. The source material was naive CD8+ T cells sorted from blood. V is TRBV5-1 and J is TRBJ2-4; D gene unclear. The CDR3 DNA follows: TGCGCCAGCAGCCCCCGACCCTCTCTAGCCAAAAACATTCAGTACTTC. Translating it yields CASSPRPSLAKNIQYF.